This T cell receptor beta chain was identified during a study of blood T cell repertoires in COVID-19. With 5 bases removed from V and 0 bases from J, the gap between germline ends came to 17 bases. The CDR3 extends over 17 amino acids. CDR1 is LGHDT and CDR2 is YNNKEL in the germline V gene (reference sequence). Donors in Cohort 3 counted as recovered after two negative PCRs, clearance, or symptom resolution. Generated by immunoSEQ multiplex PCR, the TCRdb table keeps only in-frame clones and is missing some. The table records hundreds of thousands of clones, about 88% of them present only once. The source material was PBMCs or T cells enriched from blood (not recorded which). The TCR sequence derives from a woman in her 30s who had recovered from COVID-19. This chain links TRBV3-1 (or the pseudogene TRBV3-2) with TRBJ1-3; D possibly corresponds to TRBD1 (6 bases). CDR3 region: CASSFRRETGSGNTIYF. Written as DNA, the CDR3 is TGTGCCAGCAGCTTTAGAAGGGAGACAGGCTCTGGAAACACCATATATTTT.